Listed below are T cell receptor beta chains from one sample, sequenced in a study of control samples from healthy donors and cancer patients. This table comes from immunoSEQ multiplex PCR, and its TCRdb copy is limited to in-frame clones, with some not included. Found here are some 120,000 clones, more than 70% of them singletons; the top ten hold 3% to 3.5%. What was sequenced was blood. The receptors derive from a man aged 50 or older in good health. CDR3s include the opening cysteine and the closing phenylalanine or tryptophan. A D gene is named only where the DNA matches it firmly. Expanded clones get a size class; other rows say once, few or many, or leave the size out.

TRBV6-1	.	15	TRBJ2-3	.	CASSELPDAVDTQYF	TGTGCCAGCAGTGAACTACCCGACGCGGTGGATACGCAGTATTTT
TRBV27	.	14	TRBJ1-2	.	CASSSGPKLYGYTF	TGTGCCAGCAGTTCGGGCCCAAAGCTGTATGGCTACACCTTC
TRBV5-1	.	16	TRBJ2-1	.	CASSLGAGVPGNEQFF	TGCGCCAGCAGCTTGGGGGCAGGGGTTCCTGGGAATGAGCAGTTCTTC
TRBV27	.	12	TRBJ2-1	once	CASSPRANEQFF	TGTGCCAGCAGTCCCAGGGCCAATGAGCAGTTCTTC
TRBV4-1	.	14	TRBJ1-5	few	CASSHPGGSQPQHF	TGCGCCAGCAGCCACCCGGGGGGGAGTCAGCCCCAGCATTTT
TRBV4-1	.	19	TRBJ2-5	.	CASSHPRTASRSSQETQYF	TGCGCCAGCAGCCACCCAAGGACAGCGTCCCGGAGCTCCCAAGAGACCCAGTACTTC
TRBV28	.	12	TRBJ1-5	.	CASSLRNQPQHF	TGTGCCAGCAGTTTGAGAAATCAGCCCCAGCATTTT
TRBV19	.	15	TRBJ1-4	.	CASMAWDSTNEKLFF	TGTGCCAGTATGGCGTGGGACTCAACTAATGAAAAACTGTTTTTT
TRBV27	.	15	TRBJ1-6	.	CASSRGAGDHSPLHF	TGTGCCAGCAGCCGCGGGGCGGGGGACCATTCACCCCTCCACTTT
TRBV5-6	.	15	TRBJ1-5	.	CASSLAGGLGQPQHF	TGTGCCAGCAGCTTGGCCGGGGGGTTGGGTCAGCCCCAGCATTTT
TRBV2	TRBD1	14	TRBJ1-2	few	CASSQGAEGYGYTF	TGTGCCAGCAGTCAGGGGGCTGAGGGCTATGGCTACACCTTC
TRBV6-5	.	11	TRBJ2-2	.	CASSYGGELFF	TGTGCCAGCAGTTACGGGGGGGAGCTGTTTTTT
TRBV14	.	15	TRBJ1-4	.	CASSQVTSTNEKLFF	TGTGCCAGCAGCCAAGTGACGTCAACTAATGAAAAACTGTTTTTT
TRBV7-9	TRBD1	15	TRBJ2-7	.	CASSNTGGGSYEQYF	TGTGCCAGCAGCAATACAGGGGGCGGCTCCTACGAGCAGTACTTC
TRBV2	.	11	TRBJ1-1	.	CASNPGVSAFF	TGTGCCAGCAACCCAGGCGTCTCAGCTTTCTTT
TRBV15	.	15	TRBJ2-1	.	CATSDRGSGNNEQFF	TGTGCCACCAGCGACAGAGGGTCGGGGAACAATGAGCAGTTCTTC
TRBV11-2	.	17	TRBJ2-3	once	CASSLGVGGERTDTQYF	TGTGCCAGCAGCTTAGGGGTCGGCGGGGAGCGCACAGATACGCAGTATTTT
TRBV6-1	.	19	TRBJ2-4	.	CASSEAGDTLKVAKNIQYF	TGTGCCAGCAGTGAAGCGGGAGATACTCTGAAAGTAGCCAAAAACATTCAGTACTTC
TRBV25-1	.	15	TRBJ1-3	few	CASSDRQTAGNTIYF	TGTGCCAGCAGTGATCGGCAAACCGCTGGAAACACCATATATTTT
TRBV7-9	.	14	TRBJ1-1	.	CASSLGGASTEAFF	TGTGCCAGCAGCTTAGGGGGGGCGAGTACTGAAGCTTTCTTT
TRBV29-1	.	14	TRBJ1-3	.	CSVDKSLSGNTIYF	TGCAGCGTTGATAAGAGCCTCTCTGGAAACACCATATATTTT
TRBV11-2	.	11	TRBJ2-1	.	CASSLHNEQFF	TGTGCCAGCAGCTTACACAATGAGCAGTTCTTC
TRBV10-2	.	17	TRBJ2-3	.	CASSGWVAREQGDTQYF	TGCGCCAGCAGTGGATGGGTAGCGCGGGAACAAGGGGATACGCAGTATTTT
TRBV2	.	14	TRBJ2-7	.	CASSASGIVDEQYF	TGTGCCAGCAGTGCTTCCGGGATCGTCGACGAGCAGTACTTC
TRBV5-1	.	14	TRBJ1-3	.	CASNPGEGGNTIYF	TGCGCCAGCAACCCGGGGGAAGGCGGAAACACCATATATTTT
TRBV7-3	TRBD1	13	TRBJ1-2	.	CASSLDRGQGYTF	TGTGCCAGCAGCCTCGACAGGGGGCAAGGCTACACCTTC
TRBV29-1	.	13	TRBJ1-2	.	CSVDLGTAYGYTF	TGCAGCGTTGATTTGGGGACGGCCTATGGCTACACCTTC
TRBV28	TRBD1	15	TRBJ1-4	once	CASSLHLAGGEKLFF	TGTGCCAGCAGTTTACATCTGGCAGGGGGTGAAAAACTGTTTTTT
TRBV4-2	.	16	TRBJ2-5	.	CASSQDMGHFQETQYF	TGTGCCAGCAGCCAAGATATGGGACATTTCCAAGAGACCCAGTACTTC
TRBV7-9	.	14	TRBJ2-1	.	CASSFGRTYNEQLF	TGTGCCAGCAGCTTTGGGAGAACCTACAATGAGCAGCTCTTC
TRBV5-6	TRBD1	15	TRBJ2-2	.	CASSSGTGNTGELFF	TGTGCCAGCAGCTCCGGGACAGGGAACACCGGGGAGCTGTTTTTT
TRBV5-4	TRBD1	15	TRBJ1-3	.	CASSPDDRAGNTIYF	TGTGCCAGCAGCCCGGATGACAGGGCTGGAAACACCATATATTTT
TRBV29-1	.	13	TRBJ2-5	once	CSVEARPGETQYF	TGCAGCGTTGAAGCCCGTCCTGGGGAGACCCAGTACTTC
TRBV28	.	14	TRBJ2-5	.	CASSSSTGQETQYF	TGTGCCAGCAGTTCGTCGACAGGTCAAGAGACCCAGTACTTC
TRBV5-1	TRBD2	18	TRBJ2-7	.	CASSPAGTSGGPSYEQYF	TGCGCCAGCAGCCCCGCCGGGACTAGCGGGGGGCCCTCCTACGAGCAGTACTTC
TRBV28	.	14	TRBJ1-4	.	CASSIGRPLEKLFF	TGTGCCAGCAGTATCGGGAGGCCCCTCGAAAAACTGTTTTTT
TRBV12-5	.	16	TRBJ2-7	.	CASGLVRGDGTYEQYF	TGTGCTAGTGGTTTGGTACGTGGGGACGGCACCTACGAGCAGTACTTC
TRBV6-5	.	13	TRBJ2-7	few	CASSLGPRWEQYF	TGTGCCAGCAGTTTAGGACCCCGTTGGGAGCAGTACTTC
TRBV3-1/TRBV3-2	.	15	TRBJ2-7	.	CASSQEIGSSYEQYF	TGTGCCAGCAGCCAAGAAATCGGCAGCTCCTACGAGCAGTACTTC
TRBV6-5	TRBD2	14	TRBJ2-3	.	CASTGGGAGDTQYF	TGTGCCAGCACGGGCGGGGGGGCCGGAGATACGCAGTATTTT
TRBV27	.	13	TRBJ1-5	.	CASSFDRWQPQHF	TGTGCCAGCAGTTTTGACCGCTGGCAGCCCCAGCATTTT
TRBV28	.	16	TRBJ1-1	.	CASRSWGRTMNTEAFF	TGTGCCAGCAGGTCTTGGGGGCGGACCATGAACACTGAAGCTTTCTTT
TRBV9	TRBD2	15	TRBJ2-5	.	CASSVSRGDHGTQYF	TGTGCCAGCAGCGTATCTCGGGGGGACCACGGGACCCAGTACTTC
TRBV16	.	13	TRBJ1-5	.	CASSDRAGQPQHF	TGTGCCAGCAGCGACCGGGCCGGTCAGCCCCAGCATTTT
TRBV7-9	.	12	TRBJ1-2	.	CASSSGESGYTF	TGTGCCAGCAGCAGTGGGGAGTCTGGCTACACCTTC
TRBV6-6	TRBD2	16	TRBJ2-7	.	CASSALSGGLSYEQYF	TGTGCCAGCAGCGCCCTTTCGGGGGGGCTTTCCTACGAGCAGTACTTC
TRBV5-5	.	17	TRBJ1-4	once	CASSLGSEMATNEKLFF	TGTGCCAGCAGCTTGGGGTCGGAGATGGCAACTAATGAAAAACTGTTTTTT
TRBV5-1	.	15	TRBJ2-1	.	CASSLVTSQNNEQFF	TGCGCCAGCAGCTTGGTTACATCACAAAACAATGAGCAGTTCTTC
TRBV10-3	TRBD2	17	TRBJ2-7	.	CAISDLSGGLSGDEQYF	TGTGCCATCAGTGATCTTAGTGGTGGGCTTAGCGGGGACGAGCAGTACTTC